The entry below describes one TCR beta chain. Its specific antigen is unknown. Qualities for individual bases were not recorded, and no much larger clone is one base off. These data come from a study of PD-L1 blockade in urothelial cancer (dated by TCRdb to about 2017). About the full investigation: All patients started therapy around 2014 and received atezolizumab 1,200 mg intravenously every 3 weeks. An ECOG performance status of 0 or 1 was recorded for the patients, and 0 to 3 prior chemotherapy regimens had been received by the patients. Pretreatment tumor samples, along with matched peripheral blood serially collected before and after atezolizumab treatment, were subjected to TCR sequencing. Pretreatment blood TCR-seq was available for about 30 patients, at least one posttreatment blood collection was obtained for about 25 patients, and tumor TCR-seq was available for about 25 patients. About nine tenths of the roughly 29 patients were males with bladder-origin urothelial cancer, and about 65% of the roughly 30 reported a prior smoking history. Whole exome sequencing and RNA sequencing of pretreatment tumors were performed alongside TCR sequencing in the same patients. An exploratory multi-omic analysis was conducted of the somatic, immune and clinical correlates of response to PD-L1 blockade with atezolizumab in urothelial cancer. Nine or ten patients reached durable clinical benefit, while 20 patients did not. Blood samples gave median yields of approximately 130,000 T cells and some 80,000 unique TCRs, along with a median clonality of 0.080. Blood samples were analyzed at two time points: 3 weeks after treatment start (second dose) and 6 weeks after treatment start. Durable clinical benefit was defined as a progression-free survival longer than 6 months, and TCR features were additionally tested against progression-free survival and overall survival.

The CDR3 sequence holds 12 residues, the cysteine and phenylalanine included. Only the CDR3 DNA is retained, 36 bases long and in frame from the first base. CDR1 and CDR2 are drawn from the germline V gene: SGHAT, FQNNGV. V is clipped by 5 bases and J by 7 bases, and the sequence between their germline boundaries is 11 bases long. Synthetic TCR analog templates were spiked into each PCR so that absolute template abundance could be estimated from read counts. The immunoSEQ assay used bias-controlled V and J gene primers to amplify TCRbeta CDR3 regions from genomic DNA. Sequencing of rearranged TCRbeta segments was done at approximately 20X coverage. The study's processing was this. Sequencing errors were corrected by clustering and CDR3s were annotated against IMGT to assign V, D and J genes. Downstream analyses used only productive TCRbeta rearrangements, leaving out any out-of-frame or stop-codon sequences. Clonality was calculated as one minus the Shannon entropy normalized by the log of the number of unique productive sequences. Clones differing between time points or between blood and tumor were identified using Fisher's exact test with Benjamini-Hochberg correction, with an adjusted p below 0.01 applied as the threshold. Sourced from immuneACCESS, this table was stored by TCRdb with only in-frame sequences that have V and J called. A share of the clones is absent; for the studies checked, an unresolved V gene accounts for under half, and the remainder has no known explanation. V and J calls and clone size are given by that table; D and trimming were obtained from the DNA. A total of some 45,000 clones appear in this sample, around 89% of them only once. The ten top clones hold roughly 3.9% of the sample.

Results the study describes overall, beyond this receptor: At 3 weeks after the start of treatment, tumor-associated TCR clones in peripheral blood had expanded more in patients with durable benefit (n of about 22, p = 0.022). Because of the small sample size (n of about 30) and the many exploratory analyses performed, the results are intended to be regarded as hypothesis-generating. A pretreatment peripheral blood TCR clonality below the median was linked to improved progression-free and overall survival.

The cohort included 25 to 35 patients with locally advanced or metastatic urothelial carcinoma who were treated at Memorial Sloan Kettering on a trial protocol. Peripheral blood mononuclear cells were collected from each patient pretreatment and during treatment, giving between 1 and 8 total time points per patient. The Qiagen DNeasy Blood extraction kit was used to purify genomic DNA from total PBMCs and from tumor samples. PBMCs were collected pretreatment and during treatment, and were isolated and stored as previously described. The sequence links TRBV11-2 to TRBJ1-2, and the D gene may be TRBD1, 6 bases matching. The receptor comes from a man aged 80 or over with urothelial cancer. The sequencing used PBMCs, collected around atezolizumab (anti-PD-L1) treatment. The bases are TGTGCCAGCAGCGCAAACAGGGTTGGCTACACCTTC. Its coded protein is CASSANRVGYTF.